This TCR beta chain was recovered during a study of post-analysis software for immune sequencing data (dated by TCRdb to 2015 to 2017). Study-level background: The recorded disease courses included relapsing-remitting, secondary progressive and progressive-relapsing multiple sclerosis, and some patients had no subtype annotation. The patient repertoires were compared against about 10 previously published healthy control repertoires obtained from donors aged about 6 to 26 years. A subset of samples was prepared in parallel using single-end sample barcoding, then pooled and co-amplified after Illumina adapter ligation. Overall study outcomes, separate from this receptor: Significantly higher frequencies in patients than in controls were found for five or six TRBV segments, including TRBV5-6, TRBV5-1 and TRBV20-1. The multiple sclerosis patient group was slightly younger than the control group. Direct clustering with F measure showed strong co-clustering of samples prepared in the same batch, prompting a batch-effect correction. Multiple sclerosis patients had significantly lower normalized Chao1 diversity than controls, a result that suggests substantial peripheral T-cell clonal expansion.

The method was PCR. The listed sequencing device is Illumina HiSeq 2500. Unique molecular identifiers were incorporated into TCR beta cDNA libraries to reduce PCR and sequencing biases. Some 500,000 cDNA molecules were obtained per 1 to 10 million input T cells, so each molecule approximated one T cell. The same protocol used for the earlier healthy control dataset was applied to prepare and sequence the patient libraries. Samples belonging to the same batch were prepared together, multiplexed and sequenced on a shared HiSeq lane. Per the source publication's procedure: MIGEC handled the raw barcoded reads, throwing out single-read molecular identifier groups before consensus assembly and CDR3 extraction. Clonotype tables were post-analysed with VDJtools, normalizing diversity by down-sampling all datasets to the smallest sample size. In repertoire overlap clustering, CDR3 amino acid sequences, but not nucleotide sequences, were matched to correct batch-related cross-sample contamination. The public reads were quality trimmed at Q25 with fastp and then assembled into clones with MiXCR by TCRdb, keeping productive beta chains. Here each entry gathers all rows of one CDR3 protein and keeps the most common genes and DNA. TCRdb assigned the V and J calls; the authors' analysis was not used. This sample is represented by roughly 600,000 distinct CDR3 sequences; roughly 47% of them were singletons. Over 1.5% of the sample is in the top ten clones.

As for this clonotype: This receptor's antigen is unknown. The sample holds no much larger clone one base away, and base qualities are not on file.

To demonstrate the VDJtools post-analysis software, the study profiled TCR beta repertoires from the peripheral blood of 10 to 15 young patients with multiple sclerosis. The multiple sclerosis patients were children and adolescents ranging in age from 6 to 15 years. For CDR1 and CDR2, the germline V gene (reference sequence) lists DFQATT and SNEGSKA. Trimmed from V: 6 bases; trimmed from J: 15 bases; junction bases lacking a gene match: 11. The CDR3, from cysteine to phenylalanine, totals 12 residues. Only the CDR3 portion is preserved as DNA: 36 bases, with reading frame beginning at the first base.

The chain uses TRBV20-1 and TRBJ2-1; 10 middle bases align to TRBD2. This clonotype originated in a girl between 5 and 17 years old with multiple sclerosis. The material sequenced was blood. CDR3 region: CSAPRLAGDTFF. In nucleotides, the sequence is TGCAGTGCCCCACGGCTAGCGGGAGACACGTTCTTC.